This is a list of T cell receptor beta chains from one sample in a study of T cell responses to AZD1222 COVID-19 vaccine. Repertoires were generated with immunoSEQ multiplex PCR, while TCRdb's copy carries only in-frame clones and drops some. The sample has 92,000 or so clones, 85% to 90% seen once. This specimen was peripheral blood, taken on day 0 of AZD1222 vaccination. The receptors derive from an adult in good health. Each CDR3 is given with its conserved first and last residue. The order of the fields is D gene, clone size, V gene, CDR3 length, J gene, CDR3 protein, CDR3 DNA. The D gene is left open where the match is weak. Only some rows state a clone size, as once, few, many or a class for expanded clones.

-	-	TRBV7-2	15	TRBJ2-1	CASSLGVDSYNEQFF	TGTGCCAGCAGCTTAGGGGTCGACAGTTACAATGAGCAGTTCTTC
-	-	TRBV5-6	15	TRBJ2-3	CASSLTAGYTDTQYF	TGTGCCAGCAGCTTGACAGCCGGGTACACAGATACGCAGTATTTT
TRBD1	-	TRBV5-1	17	TRBJ2-7	CASTPGQGALSSYEQYF	TGCGCCAGCACCCCGGGACAGGGGGCCCTGAGCTCCTACGAGCAGTACTTC
-	-	TRBV6-5	11	TRBJ2-5	CASSVQETQYF	TGTGCCAGCAGCGTACAAGAGACCCAGTACTTC
-	-	TRBV7-9	15	TRBJ2-1	CASSTLRESYNEQFF	TGTGCCAGCAGCACACTCAGGGAATCCTACAATGAGCAGTTCTTC
TRBD2	-	TRBV10-1	15	TRBJ2-7	CASSGVAGGVYEQYF	TGCGCCAGCAGTGGGGTAGCGGGAGGGGTCTACGAGCAGTACTTC
-	-	TRBV6-6	13	TRBJ2-7	CASSYDSAYEQYF	TGTGCCAGCAGTTACGATTCGGCCTACGAGCAGTACTTC
TRBD2	-	TRBV7-2	15	TRBJ2-7	CASSFGASGSSEQYF	TGTGCCAGCAGCTTTGGGGCTAGCGGGAGCAGCGAGCAGTACTTC
-	-	TRBV29-1	13	TRBJ2-1	CSTRYGSYNEQFF	TGCAGCACCCGGTACGGCTCCTACAATGAGCAGTTCTTC
TRBD2	-	TRBV6-5	13	TRBJ2-5	CASERERRETQYF	TGTGCCAGCGAGCGGGAGAGGCGAGAGACCCAGTACTTC
-	-	TRBV28	14	TRBJ2-7	CASSITPKSYEQYF	TGTGCCAGCAGCATTACCCCCAAGAGTTACGAGCAGTACTTC
TRBD1	-	TRBV28	15	TRBJ1-1	CASPGKQGVNTEAFF	TGTGCCAGCCCCGGAAAACAGGGGGTAAACACTGAAGCTTTCTTT
TRBD1	-	TRBV19	13	TRBJ1-2	CASSASGGNGYTF	TGTGCCAGTAGTGCGTCAGGGGGCAATGGCTACACCTTC
TRBD2	once	TRBV11-2	17	TRBJ2-1	CASSLVGTSGRYNEQFF	TGTGCCAGCAGCTTAGTAGGCACTAGCGGGAGGTACAATGAGCAGTTCTTC
-	once	TRBV14	13	TRBJ2-3	CASSSSRMDTQYF	TGTGCCAGCAGCTCCTCGAGAATGGATACGCAGTATTTT
-	-	TRBV5-1	14	TRBJ2-3	CASSRRGGTDTQYF	TGCGCCAGCAGCCGCCGGGGAGGTACAGATACGCAGTATTTT
TRBD1	-	TRBV9	16	TRBJ2-7	CASSARGGQGSYEQYF	TGTGCCAGCAGCGCCCGAGGGGGCCAGGGGTCCTACGAGCAGTACTTC
-	-	TRBV5-1	11	TRBJ2-5	CASSLQETQYF	TGCGCCAGCAGCTTACAAGAGACCCAGTACTTC
TRBD1	-	TRBV5-1	14	TRBJ2-3	CASVPGQTTDTQYF	TGCGCCAGCGTCCCGGGACAGACCACAGATACGCAGTATTTT
-	-	TRBV9	12	TRBJ2-2	CASSVYTGELFF	TGTGCCAGCAGCGTATACACCGGGGAGCTGTTTTTT
-	-	TRBV9	15	TRBJ1-2	CASSDPLGENYGYTF	TGTGCCAGCAGCGACCCCCTCGGAGAAAACTATGGCTACACCTTC
TRBD1	once	TRBV5-1	15	TRBJ1-4	CASSQSGTDNEKLFF	TGCGCCAGCAGCCAGTCCGGGACAGATAATGAAAAACTGTTTTTT
-	once	TRBV5-4	11	TRBJ1-2	CASSLADSLLF	TGTGCCAGCAGCTTAGCGGACAGCCTACTCTTC
-	-	TRBV25-1	15	TRBJ2-7	CASSSMGPPNYEQYF	TGTGCCAGCAGTTCCATGGGGCCCCCAAACTACGAGCAGTACTTC
TRBD2	few	TRBV30	16	TRBJ2-1	CAWSVPNSGPQHEQFF	TGTGCCTGGAGTGTACCGAATAGCGGGCCCCAACATGAGCAGTTCTTC
TRBD1	once	TRBV27	18	TRBJ2-3	CASSLFRDSTIFTDTQYF	TGTGCCAGCAGTTTATTCCGGGACAGTACAATTTTCACAGATACGCAGTATTTT
-	-	TRBV13	14	TRBJ2-7	CASSLDGRGYEQYF	TGTGCCAGCAGCTTAGACGGGAGAGGCTACGAGCAGTACTTC
TRBD1	many	TRBV5-8	14	TRBJ2-1	CASSTGTGHNEQFF	TGTGCCAGCAGCACCGGGACAGGGCACAATGAGCAGTTCTTC
-	-	TRBV3-1/TRBV3-2	12	TRBJ2-1	CASSYVMNEQFF	TGTGCCAGCAGCTACGTTATGAATGAGCAGTTCTTC
-	-	TRBV30	12	TRBJ1-2	CAWTPGGDGYTF	TGTGCCTGGACCCCGGGAGGGGATGGCTACACCTTC
TRBD2	-	TRBV7-9	17	TRBJ2-2	CASSSLSGGGNTGELFF	TGTGCCAGCAGCTCCCTTTCGGGCGGGGGGAACACCGGGGAGCTGTTTTTT
-	once	TRBV27	14	TRBJ1-2	CASSLSDGGYGYTF	TGTGCCAGCAGTTTATCGGACGGGGGGTATGGCTACACCTTC
-	-	TRBV7-8	14	TRBJ2-3	CASNLGPDLDTQYF	TGTGCCAGCAACCTCGGACCGGATTTAGATACGCAGTATTTT
TRBD1	-	TRBV5-1	15	TRBJ2-7	CASSLGGRGQSEQYF	TGCGCCAGCAGCTTAGGCGGCAGGGGGCAAAGCGAGCAGTACTTC
TRBD1	-	TRBV30	15	TRBJ1-5	CAWSVQGNFGEPQHF	TGTGCCTGGAGTGTACAGGGGAACTTCGGGGAGCCCCAGCATTTT
TRBD1	-	TRBV5-1	17	TRBJ2-7	CASSLFPGTGYSYEQYF	TGCGCCAGCAGCCTATTCCCTGGGACAGGGTACTCCTACGAGCAGTACTTC
TRBD2	-	TRBV3-1/TRBV3-2	16	TRBJ2-7	CASSQDRWRETGEQYF	TGTGCCAGCAGCCAAGATAGATGGCGGGAGACGGGCGAGCAGTACTTC
-	-	TRBV19	17	TRBJ2-6	CASSIAGIGSGANVLTF	TGTGCCAGTAGTATAGCGGGTATTGGGAGTGGGGCCAACGTCCTGACTTTC
-	once	TRBV9	16	TRBJ2-3	CASSALGRRTTDTQYF	TGTGCCAGCAGCGCCCTTGGTCGGAGAACAACAGATACGCAGTATTTT
-	-	TRBV19	13	TRBJ2-3	CASSIGSSDTQYF	TGTGCCAGTAGTATCGGGAGTTCAGATACGCAGTATTTT
-	-	TRBV5-4	13	TRBJ2-7	CASSGGGGNEQYF	TGTGCCAGCAGCGGAGGCGGCGGCAACGAGCAGTACTTC
TRBD2	-	TRBV6-5	15	TRBJ2-1	CASRDLAGDINEQFF	TGTGCCAGCAGGGACCTAGCGGGAGATATCAATGAGCAGTTCTTC
-	-	TRBV18	13	TRBJ1-2	CASSRDRNYGYTF	TGTGCCAGCTCGCGGGACCGTAACTATGGCTACACCTTC
-	-	TRBV5-1	16	TRBJ2-2	CASSPLGRTNTGELFF	TGCGCCAGCAGCCCCCTCGGGCGGACGAACACCGGGGAGCTGTTTTTT
-	-	TRBV14	13	TRBJ2-7	CASSQGNLYEQYF	TGTGCCAGCAGCCAAGGGAATCTTTACGAGCAGTACTTC
-	-	TRBV5-4	13	TRBJ2-7	CASSLVGSNEQYF	TGTGCCAGCAGCTTGGTGGGGTCCAACGAGCAGTACTTC
TRBD1	-	TRBV30	14	TRBJ1-1	CAWSSGQGSTEAFF	TGTGCCTGGAGTTCCGGACAGGGGTCGACTGAAGCTTTCTTT
-	once	TRBV28	15	TRBJ1-5	CASSLRLGVNQPQHF	TGTGCCAGCAGTTTACGCCTGGGGGTCAATCAGCCCCAGCATTTT
-	-	TRBV30	15	TRBJ1-2	CAWSQWGETYYGYTF	TGTGCCTGGAGCCAATGGGGGGAAACTTACTATGGCTACACCTTC
-	-	TRBV15	15	TRBJ1-6	CATSRENREGSPLHF	TGTGCCACCAGCAGAGAAAATCGGGAGGGCTCACCCCTCCACTTT